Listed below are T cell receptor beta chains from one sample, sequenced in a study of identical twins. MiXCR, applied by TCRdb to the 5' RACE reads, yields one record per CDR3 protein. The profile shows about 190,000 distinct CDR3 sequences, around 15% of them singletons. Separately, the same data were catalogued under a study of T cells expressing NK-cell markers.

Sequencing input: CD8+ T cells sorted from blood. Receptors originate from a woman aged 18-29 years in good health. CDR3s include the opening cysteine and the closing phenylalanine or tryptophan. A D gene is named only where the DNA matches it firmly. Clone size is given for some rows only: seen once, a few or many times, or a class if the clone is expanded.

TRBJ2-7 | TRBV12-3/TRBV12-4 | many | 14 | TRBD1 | CASSLEQGVYEQYF | TGTGCCAGCAGTTTAGAACAGGGGGTCTACGAGCAGTACTTC
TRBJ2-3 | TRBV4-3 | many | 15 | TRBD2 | CASSASGSLPNTQYF | TGCGCCAGCAGCGCTAGCGGGAGCCTCCCCAATACGCAGTATTTT
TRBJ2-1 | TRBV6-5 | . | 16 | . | CASSYSFPWGNNEQFF | TGTGCCAGCAGTTACTCTTTTCCTTGGGGGAATAATGAGCAGTTCTTC
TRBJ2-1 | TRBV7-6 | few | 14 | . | CASSGSGHYNEQFF | TGTGCCAGCAGCGGGAGCGGGCACTACAATGAGCAGTTCTTC
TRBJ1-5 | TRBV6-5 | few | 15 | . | CASSYAPYLGQPQHF | TGTGCCAGCAGTTACGCTCCATACTTAGGTCAGCCCCAGCATTTT
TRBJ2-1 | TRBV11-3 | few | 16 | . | CASSLDRGQERDEQFF | TGTGCCAGCAGCTTAGATCGAGGGCAGGAGCGAGATGAGCAGTTCTTC
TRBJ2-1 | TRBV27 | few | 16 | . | CASSHDLISSYNEQFF | TGTGCCAGCAGTCACGACCTTATCAGCTCCTACAATGAGCAGTTCTTC
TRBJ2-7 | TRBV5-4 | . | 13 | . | CASSAASGPVDIF | TGTGCCAGCAGCGCCGCCTCGGGCCCGGTTGATATCTTC
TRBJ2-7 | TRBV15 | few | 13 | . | CATSAGTSYEQYF | TGTGCCACCAGCGCCGGGACCTCCTACGAGCAGTACTTC
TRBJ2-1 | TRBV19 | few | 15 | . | CASSTADSSYNEQFF | TGTGCCAGTAGTACCGCAGATAGCTCCTACAATGAGCAGTTCTTC
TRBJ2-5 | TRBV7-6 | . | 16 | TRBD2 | CASSRPLAGGMWTQYF | TGTGCCAGCAGCCGCCCTCTAGCGGGGGGGATGTGGACCCAGTACTTC
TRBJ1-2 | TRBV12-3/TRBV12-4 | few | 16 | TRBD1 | CASSLALTGQLGGYTF | TGTGCCAGCAGTTTAGCGCTGACAGGGCAATTGGGAGGCTACACCTTC
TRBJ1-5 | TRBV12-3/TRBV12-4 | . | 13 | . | CASSWHSNQPQHF | TGTGCCAGCAGTTGGCATAGCAATCAGCCCCAGCATTTT
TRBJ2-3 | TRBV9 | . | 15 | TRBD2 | CASSAESGATDTQYF | TGTGCCAGCAGCGCCGAAAGCGGGGCCACAGATACGCAGTATTTT
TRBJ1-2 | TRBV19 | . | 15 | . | CASSIWGLGDYGYTF | TGTGCCAGTAGTATATGGGGACTCGGAGACTATGGCTACACCTTC
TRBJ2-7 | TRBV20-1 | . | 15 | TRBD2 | CSARGENGVHYEQYF | TGCAGTGCCCGGGGGGAGAACGGCGTTCACTACGAGCAGTACTTC
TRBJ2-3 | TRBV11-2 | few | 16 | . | CASSLVDSWSTDTQYF | TGTGCCAGCAGCTTAGTGGATAGCTGGAGTACAGATACGCAGTATTTT
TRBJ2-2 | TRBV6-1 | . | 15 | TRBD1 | CATPRQGAYTGELFF | TGTGCCACACCCAGACAGGGGGCCTACACCGGGGAGCTGTTTTTT
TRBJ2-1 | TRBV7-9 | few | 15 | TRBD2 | CASTPALAGGNEQFF | TGTGCCAGCACCCCCGCGCTCGCGGGAGGGAATGAGCAGTTCTTC
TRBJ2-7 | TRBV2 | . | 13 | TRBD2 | CASTGTSDYEQYF | TGTGCCAGCACCGGGACTAGCGACTACGAGCAGTACTTC
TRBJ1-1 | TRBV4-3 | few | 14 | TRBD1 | CASSQVGTGAEAFF | TGCGCCAGCAGCCAAGTAGGGACAGGAGCTGAAGCTTTCTTT
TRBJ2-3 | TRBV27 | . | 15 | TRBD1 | CASSWTGNLVDTQYF | TGTGCCAGCAGCTGGACAGGGAACCTAGTAGATACGCAGTATTTT
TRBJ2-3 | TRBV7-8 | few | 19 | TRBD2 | CASSLKVRVAGGREDTQYF | TGTGCCAGCAGCTTAAAGGTCCGGGTAGCGGGGGGTCGTGAAGATACGCAGTATTTT
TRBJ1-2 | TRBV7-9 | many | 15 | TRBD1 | CASSFGQVRYGGYTF | TGTGCCAGCAGCTTCGGACAGGTTCGGTACGGTGGCTACACCTTC
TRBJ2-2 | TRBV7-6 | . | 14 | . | CASSQRANTGELFF | TGTGCCAGCAGCCAAAGAGCAAACACCGGGGAGCTGTTTTTT
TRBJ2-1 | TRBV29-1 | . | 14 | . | CSATMTDLYNEQFF | TGCAGCGCCACAATGACGGATCTCTACAATGAGCAGTTCTTC
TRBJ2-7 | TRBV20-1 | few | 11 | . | CSARDYLNQYF | TGCAGTGCTAGAGACTACCTAAACCAGTACTTC
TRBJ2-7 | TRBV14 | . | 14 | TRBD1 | CASSQVGTGSEQYF | TGTGCCAGCAGCCAAGTGGGGACAGGGAGCGAGCAGTACTTC